The entry below describes one TCR beta chain. Its cognate antigen is unknown. Scientists isolated CD4+ T cells after an approximately 10-day culture period ended. The CDR3 is 17 amino acids. V lost 0 bases and J lost 1; bases outside the gene matches: 4. Looked up from germline, CDR1 is SGDLS and CDR2 is YYNGEE. The data belong to a study of vaccination effects on CD4 cells after COVID-19. Study details: Both of the two convalescent patients gave a sample, one 16 days and one a week before vaccination.

Findings and caveats of the study: Clones that were induced by infection or by vaccine showed marked contraction late after vaccination.

TCRdb's table, derived via immunoSEQ multiplex PCR, lists solely in-frame clones and lacks some. In the table there are about 64,000 clones, under 80% of which are singletons. The chain has TRBV9 and TRBJ1-3, with 10 bases that match TRBD1. Sequencing used CD4+ T cells from PBMCs cultured without peptide, obtained before COVID-19 vaccination. This clonotype was obtained from a human donor who had a prior SARS-CoV-2 infection. The CDR3 bases are TGTGCCAGCAGCGTAGTGGGACAGGGGATATCTGGAAACACCATATATTTT. Its translation is CASSVVGQGISGNTIYF.